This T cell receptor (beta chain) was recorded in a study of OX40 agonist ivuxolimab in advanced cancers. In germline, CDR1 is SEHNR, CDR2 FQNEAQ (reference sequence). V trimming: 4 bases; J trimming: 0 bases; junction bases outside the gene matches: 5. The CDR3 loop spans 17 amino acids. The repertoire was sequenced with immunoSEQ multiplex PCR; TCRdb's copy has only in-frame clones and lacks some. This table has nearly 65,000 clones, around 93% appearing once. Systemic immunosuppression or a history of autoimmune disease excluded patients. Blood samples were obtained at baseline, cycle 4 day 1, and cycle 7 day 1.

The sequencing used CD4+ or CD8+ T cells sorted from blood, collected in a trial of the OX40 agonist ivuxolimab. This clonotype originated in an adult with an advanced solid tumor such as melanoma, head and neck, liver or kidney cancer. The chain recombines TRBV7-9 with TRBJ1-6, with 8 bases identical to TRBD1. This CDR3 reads CASSSGQGSSYNSPLHF. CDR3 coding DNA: TGTGCCAGCAGCTCAGGACAGGGAAGCTCCTATAATTCACCCCTCCACTTT.